The 15 T cell receptor beta chains listed next were all sequenced from one sample in a study of memory CD4+ T cells and cytomegalovirus serostatus. Single viable CD3+CD4+CD8-CD45RO+ cells were sorted as the memory CD4+ T cells. Measured with immunoSEQ multiplex PCR; TCRdb has only the in-frame clones, and not every one. The repertoire consists of 52,000 or so clones, with 65% to 85% occurring once and the leading ten covering over 0.55%. Specimen: memory CD4+ T cells from blood. The receptors were gathered from an adult in good health and CMV-seronegative.

This clone counts as medium-sized (0.01 to 0.1%). This rearrangement joins TRBV6-1 to TRBJ2-1; 13 bases match TRBD2. The germline gives CDR1 MNHNS, CDR2 SASEGT. V gave up 10 bases and J gave up 8 bases; unmatched junction bases: 5. There are 13 residues in the CDR3. This CDR3 reads CAIRLAGGHEQFF. CDR3 nucleotide sequence: TGTGCCATCCGACTAGCGGGGGGACATGAGCAGTTCTTC.

The J gene is TRBJ2-5, the V gene TRBV5-1; D uncertain. Germline V lookup: CDR1 SGHRS, CDR2 YFSETQ. The CDR3 extends over 13 amino acids. Trimming left V 3 bases short and J 5 bases short, with 11 bases between. The CDR3: CASSSDGTETQYF. In DNA, the CDR3 is TGCGCCAGCAGCTCTGACGGAACGGAGACCCAGTACTTC. Drawing the rest from reference TRBV5-1 and TRBJ2-5, the complete variable domain is KAGVTQTPRYLIKTRGQQVTLSCSPISGHRSVSWYQQTPGQGLQFLFEYFSETQRNKGNFPGRFSGRQFSNSRSEMNVSTLELGDSALYLCASSSDGTETQYFGPGTRLLVL.

The chain uses TRBV5-5 and TRBJ1-5; maybe TRBD1 (5 bases). The CDR3 runs 15 residues. Trimming removed 2 bases at V and 5 bases at J, with 14 bases between. Germline V CDR1 and CDR2: SGHKS, YYEKEE (reference sequence). CDR3 sequence: CASSLTWGVDQPQHF. The CDR3 DNA is TGTGCCAGCAGCTTAACGTGGGGCGTCGATCAGCCCCAGCATTTT.

The rearrangement joins TRBV27 to TRBJ1-4; D remains unclear. The CDR3 consists of 16 residues. Trimming removed 6 bases from V and 5 bases from J, with 19 bases in between. The V gene's germline CDR1 is MNHEY and CDR2 SMNVEV (reference sequence). DNA for the CDR3: TGTGCCAGCAGAATTACTTCGACTTCTCTAAATGAAAAACTGTTTTTT. It codes for CASRITSTSLNEKLFF.

The V and J genes are TRBV18 and TRBJ1-5, with D maybe TRBD1 (5 bases). V was trimmed by 0 bases and J by 2 bases, leaving 14 bases between them. Germline loops: CDR1 KGHSH, CDR2 LQKENI. This CDR3 has 17 residues. The DNA for the CDR3 is TGTGCCAGCTCACCACCGGGGACCTTTTCGGGCAATCAGCCCCAGCATTTT. As protein: CASSPPGTFSGNQPQHF. The entire variable domain, with the rest obtained from reference TRBV18 and TRBJ1-5, is as follows: NAGVMQNPRHLVRRRGQEARLRCSPMKGHSHVYWYRQLPEEGLKFMVYLQKENIIDESGMPKERFSAEFPKEGPSILRIQQVVRGDSAAYFCASSPPGTFSGNQPQHFGDGTRLSIL.

The chain uses TRBV5-1 and TRBJ1-3; 9 bases fit TRBD1. Per germline, CDR1 SGHRS and CDR2 YFSETQ. V dropped 4 bases and J dropped 3; count of bases not matched to a gene: 8. The CDR3 contains 16 residues. In DNA form, the CDR3 reads TGCGCCAGCAGCGCAACCACAGGGGGCTATGGAAACACCATATATTTT. Its translation: CASSATTGGYGNTIYF.

V gene TRBV30 combines with J gene TRBJ2-1; D is undetermined. Germline-derived CDR1 and CDR2 are GTSNPN and SVGIG (reference sequence). The CDR3 has 11 residues. V was pared by 2 bases and J by 5 bases, with 4 bases between. The CDR3 sequence is CAWSKNNEQFF. CDR3 in DNA: TGTGCCTGGAGTAAAAACAATGAGCAGTTCTTC.

The rearrangement links TRBV5-1 to TRBJ1-1; 11 positions agree with TRBD1. In germline, CDR1 is SGHRS, CDR2 YFSETQ. This CDR3 region has 14 residues. V lost 4 bases and J lost 1; bases outside the gene matches: 0. CDR3 protein: CASSGQGANTEAFF. In DNA, the CDR3 is TGCGCCAGCAGCGGACAGGGGGCGAACACTGAAGCTTTCTTT.

The gene calls are TRBV5-1 and TRBJ2-3, with TRBD2 matching over 11 bases. V lost 4 bases and J lost 4; bases outside the gene matches: 8. This CDR3 is 16 amino acids long. In germline, CDR1 is SGHRS, CDR2 YFSETQ. CDR3 sequence (DNA): TGCGCCAGCAGCGGGCTAGCGGGGGGTAGCGCAGATACGCAGTATTTT. Protein product: CASSGLAGGSADTQYF.

V usage is TRBV7-2 and J usage is TRBJ2-5; D is perhaps TRBD2 (7 bases). Germline V gene lookup returns CDR1 SGHTA and CDR2 FQGNSA. V shed 0 bases and J shed 5 bases, with 13 bases lying between them. CDR3 size: 15 residues. The CDR3 reads CASSLALGGAETQYF. In DNA, the CDR3 is TGTGCCAGCAGCTTAGCTCTGGGGGGGGCGGAGACCCAGTACTTC.

The rearrangement joins TRBV5-6 to TRBJ2-5; 8 bases are shared with TRBD1. This CDR3 has 15 amino acids. Germline V gene data show CDR1 as SGHDT and CDR2 as YYEEEE. The V gene end was trimmed by 4 bases and the J gene end by 1 base; junction bases not matched to a gene: 6. CDR3: CASSLGQASQETQYF. CDR3 in DNA: TGTGCCAGCAGCCTGGGACAGGCTAGCCAAGAGACCCAGTACTTC.

V usage is TRBV27 and J usage is TRBJ2-1; 9 bases align to TRBD2. The germline gives CDR1 MNHEY, CDR2 SMNVEV (reference sequence). This CDR3 is built from 15 residues. The V segment lost 4 bases and the J segment 7 bases; nucleotides outside the gene matches: 8. DNA for the CDR3: TGTGCCAGCAGTTCCCAGCGGGGGGTTCCGAATGAGCAGTTCTTC. Translated: CASSSQRGVPNEQFF.

J is TRBJ2-7 and V is TRBV5-6; 13 bases align to TRBD2. CDR3 size: 17 residues. The junction had 10 bases not matched to a gene; V was cut back by 4 bases and J by 3 bases. Germline V gives CDR1 SGHDT, CDR2 YYEEEE. The chain's CDR3 is CASSKTSGGLTRYEQYF. The CDR3 nucleotides read TGTGCCAGCAGCAAGACTAGCGGGGGGTTGACTCGCTACGAGCAGTACTTC.

Concerning this clone: The same CDR3 also results from other DNA sequences found in this sample. The CDR3 DNA follows: TGTGCCAGCAGCTTATTGCGTGGTAACTATGGCTACACCTTC. This encodes CASSLLRGNYGYTF. This rearrangement joins TRBV7-2 to TRBJ1-2; D remains ambiguous. V was trimmed by 2 bases and J by 1 base, leaving 8 bases between them. The CDR3 extends over 14 amino acids. Germline CDR1 and CDR2: SGHTA and FQGNSA.

This chain uses TRBV27 with TRBJ1-3, with TRBD1 matching over 7 bases. The V gene end was trimmed by 1 base and the J gene end by 3 bases; junction bases not matched to a gene: 9. Germline lookup yields CDR1 MNHEY and CDR2 SMNVEV (reference sequence). The CDR3 has 17 amino acids. Here the CDR3 reads CASSLYPRTGHGNTIYF. The CDR3, as DNA: TGTGCCAGCAGTTTATACCCAAGGACAGGCCATGGAAACACCATATATTTT.